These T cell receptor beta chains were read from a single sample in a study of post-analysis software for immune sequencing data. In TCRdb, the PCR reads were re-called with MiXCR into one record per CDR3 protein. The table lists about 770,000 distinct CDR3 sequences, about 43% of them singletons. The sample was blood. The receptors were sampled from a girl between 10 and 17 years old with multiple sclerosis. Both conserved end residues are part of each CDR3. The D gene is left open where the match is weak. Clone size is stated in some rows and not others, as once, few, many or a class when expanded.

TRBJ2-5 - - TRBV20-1 CSALREGWAETQYF TGCAGTGCTCTACGAGAGGGATGGGCAGAGACCCAGTACTTC
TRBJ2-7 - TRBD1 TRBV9 CASSVGPGGLYEQYF TGTGCCAGCAGCGTAGGGCCAGGGGGCCTCTACGAGCAGTACTTC
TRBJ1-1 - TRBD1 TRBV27 CASSLPGQGTAFF TGTGCCAGCAGTTTGCCCGGACAGGGAACAGCTTTCTTT
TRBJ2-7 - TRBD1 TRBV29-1 CSVRDSNYEQYF TGCAGCGTCCGGGACAGCAACTACGAGCAGTACTTC
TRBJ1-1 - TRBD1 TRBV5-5 CASSLAGTESYTEAFF TGTGCCAGCAGCTTGGCGGGGACAGAGAGCTACACTGAAGCTTTCTTT
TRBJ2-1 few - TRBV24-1 CATSSLGGVGEQFF TGTGCCACCAGTTCTCTGGGTGGGGTCGGTGAGCAGTTCTTC
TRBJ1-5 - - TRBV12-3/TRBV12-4 CASTLKGGNQPQHF TGTGCCAGCACATTGAAGGGCGGCAATCAGCCCCAGCATTTT
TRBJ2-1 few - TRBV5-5 CASSFPGREQFF TGTGCCAGCAGCTTTCCGGGACGTGAGCAGTTCTTC
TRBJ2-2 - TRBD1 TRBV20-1 CSARDSQRSNTGELFF TGCAGTGCCAGGGACAGCCAACGATCGAACACCGGGGAGCTGTTTTTT
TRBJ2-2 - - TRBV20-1 CSAREGPLGELFF TGCAGTGCTAGAGAGGGACCTCTCGGGGAGCTGTTTTTT
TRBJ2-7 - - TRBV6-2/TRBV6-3 CASRPARSTLDRSEQYF TGTGCCAGCAGACCGGCCAGATCGACCCTCGATCGATCCGAGCAGTACTTC
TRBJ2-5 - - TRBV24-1 CATSDEQKMDSQETQYF TGTGCCACCAGTGATGAACAGAAGATGGACAGCCAAGAGACCCAGTACTTC
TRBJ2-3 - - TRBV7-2 CASSLARQGSDTQYF TGTGCCAGCAGCTTAGCTAGGCAGGGGTCAGATACGCAGTATTTT
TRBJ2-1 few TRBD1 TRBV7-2 CASSLWGQGAANEQFF TGTGCCAGCAGCTTATGGGGACAGGGGGCAGCCAATGAGCAGTTCTTC
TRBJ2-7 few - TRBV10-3 CAMGAKEQYF TGTGCCATGGGGGCCAAGGAGCAGTACTTC
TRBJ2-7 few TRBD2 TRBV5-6 CASREAGGPIYEQYF TGTGCCAGCAGGGAAGCGGGAGGGCCAATTTACGAGCAGTACTTC
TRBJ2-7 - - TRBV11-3 CASSLDPWTGSSYEQYF TGTGCCAGCAGCTTAGACCCCTGGACTGGGAGCTCCTACGAGCAGTACTTC
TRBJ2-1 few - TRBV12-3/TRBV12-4 CATTLADNEQFF TGTGCCACCACACTAGCAGACAATGAGCAGTTCTTC
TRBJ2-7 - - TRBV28 CASSLTGLGIGSYEQYF TGTGCCAGCAGTCTGACAGGATTGGGGATAGGATCCTACGAGCAGTACTTC
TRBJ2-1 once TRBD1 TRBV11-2 CASSRRGGQGYNEQFF TGTGCCAGCAGTCGTCGAGGGGGACAGGGCTACAATGAGCAGTTCTTC
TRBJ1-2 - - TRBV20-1 CSAKSAEFDRGYTF TGCAGTGCTAAGAGCGCCGAATTCGACCGTGGCTACACCTTC
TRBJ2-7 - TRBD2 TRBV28 CASSPPPRSGRHSYEQYF TGTGCCAGCAGTCCGCCCCCCCGTAGCGGGAGGCATTCCTACGAGCAGTACTTC
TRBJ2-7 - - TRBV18 CASSPPDTNYNEQYF TGTGCCAGCTCACCACCGGACACGAACTACAATGAGCAGTACTTC
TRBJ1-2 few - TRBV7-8 CASRNPTDYGYTF TGTGCCAGCAGAAACCCGACCGACTATGGCTACACCTTC
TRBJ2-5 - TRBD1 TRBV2 CASRERTGSETQYF TGTGCCAGCAGGGAACGGACAGGGTCGGAGACCCAGTACTTC
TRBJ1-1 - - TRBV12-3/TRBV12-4 CASSFPHTGFYTEAFF TGTGCCAGCAGTTTCCCCCATACAGGGTTCTACACTGAAGCTTTCTTT
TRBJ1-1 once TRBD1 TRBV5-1 CASSLDRVAEKAFF TGCGCCAGCAGCTTAGACAGGGTGGCAGAGAAAGCTTTCTTT
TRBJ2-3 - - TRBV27 CASSLFGGSDTQYF TGTGCCAGCAGTTTATTTGGGGGTTCAGATACGCAGTATTTT
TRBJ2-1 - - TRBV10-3 CAIGTSQSDNEQFF TGTGCCATCGGGACTTCCCAATCGGACAATGAGCAGTTCTTC
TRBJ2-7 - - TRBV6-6 CASRERLGTAASYEQYF TGTGCCAGCAGGGAACGACTAGGGACGGCAGCCTCCTACGAGCAGTACTTC
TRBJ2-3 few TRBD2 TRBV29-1 CSVEGMRLAGVSLSTDTQYF TGCAGCGTTGAAGGAATGAGGCTAGCGGGAGTGAGTTTAAGCACAGATACGCAGTATTTT
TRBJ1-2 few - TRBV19 CASSTPGMFRRSYTF TGTGCCAGTAGTACCCCAGGGATGTTCAGAAGAAGCTACACCTTC
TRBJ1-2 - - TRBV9 CASSDTAGYTF TGTGCCAGCAGTGATACAGCTGGCTACACCTTC
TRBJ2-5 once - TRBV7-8 CASSTIVEGGQETQYF TGTGCCAGCAGCACTATTGTGGAGGGTGGCCAAGAGACCCAGTACTTC
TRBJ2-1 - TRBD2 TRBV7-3 CASSPHGGNEQFF TGTGCCAGCAGCCCCCACGGGGGGAATGAGCAGTTCTTC
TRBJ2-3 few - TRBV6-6 CASSYGTTDTQYF TGTGCCAGCAGTTACGGGACCACAGATACGCAGTATTTT
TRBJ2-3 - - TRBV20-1 CSARGYPDTQYF TGCAGTGCTAGGGGGTACCCAGATACGCAGTATTTT
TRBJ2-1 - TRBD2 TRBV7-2 CASSLRAGVLDEQFF TGTGCCAGCAGCTTACGAGCGGGAGTTTTAGATGAGCAGTTCTTC
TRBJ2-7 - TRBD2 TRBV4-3 CASSGWEGTEQYF TGCGCCAGCAGTGGGTGGGAGGGAACCGAGCAGTACTTC
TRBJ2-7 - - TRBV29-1 CSVIARAGAGEQYF TGCAGCGTCATTGCCCGGGCAGGGGCAGGGGAGCAGTACTTC
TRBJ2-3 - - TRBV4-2 CASRRGRGAQYF TGTGCCAGCAGGCGGGGGAGGGGGGCGCAGTATTTT
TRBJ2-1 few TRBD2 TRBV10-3 CAISEPGGDEQFF TGTGCCATCAGTGAGCCGGGAGGGGATGAGCAGTTCTTC
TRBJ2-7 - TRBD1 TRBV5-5 CASSYGPGQGAPYEQYF TGTGCCAGCAGCTACGGACCGGGACAGGGCGCTCCCTACGAGCAGTACTTC
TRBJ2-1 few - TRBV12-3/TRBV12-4 CASSPDPIEGAGEQFF TGTGCCAGCAGCCCCGACCCCATCGAAGGGGCTGGGGAACAGTTCTTC
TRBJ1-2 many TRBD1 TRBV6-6 CASRTGDYGYTF TGTGCCAGCAGAACAGGGGACTATGGCTACACCTTC
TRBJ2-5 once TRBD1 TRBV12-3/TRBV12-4 CASSLGDRGIETQYF TGTGCCAGCAGTTTAGGGGACAGGGGGATAGAGACCCAGTACTTC
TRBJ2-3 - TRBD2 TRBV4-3 CASSQESAGGLTDTQYF TGCGCCAGCAGCCAAGAGTCTGCGGGAGGCCTCACAGATACGCAGTATTTT
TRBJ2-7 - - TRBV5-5 CASSLTASLSYEQYF TGTGCCAGCAGCTTGACCGCCTCCCTGTCCTACGAGCAGTACTTC
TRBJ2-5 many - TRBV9 CASSPGQKDQETQYF TGTGCCAGCAGCCCGGGACAAAAAGACCAAGAGACCCAGTACTTC
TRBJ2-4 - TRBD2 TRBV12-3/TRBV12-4 CASSTGGAKNIQYF TGTGCCAGCTCCACCGGGGGGGCCAAAAACATTCAGTACTTC
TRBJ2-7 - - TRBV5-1 CASSCSEGAREQYF TGCGCCAGCAGCTGCTCGGAGGGGGCTCGCGAGCAGTACTTC